The clone carrying this T cell receptor beta chain was seen a single time. This record belongs to a study of blood T cell repertoires in COVID-19. Overall study context: T cells, B-cell-depleted T cells, or PBMCs supplied cDNA or gDNA.

The assay was immunoSEQ multiplex PCR, and TCRdb's table has in-frame clones only and misses some. The sample lists over 100,000 clones, around nine tenths occurring once. The V and J ends lost 0 bases and 6 bases respectively, with 15 bases between them. Germline loops: CDR1 SGHAT, CDR2 FQNNGV. CDR3 length: 15 amino acids. The chain links TRBV11-2 to TRBJ2-7; D is possibly TRBD2 (5 bases). Sequences were obtained from peripheral blood. The TCR originated in a man aged 60 to 75 with COVID-19, enrolled during active disease. The CDR3 reads CASSLELGEVREQYF. The CDR3 bases are TGTGCCAGCAGCTTAGAACTAGGAGAAGTTCGCGAGCAGTACTTC. Drawing the rest from reference TRBV11-2 and TRBJ2-7, the complete variable domain is EAGVAQSPRYKIIEKRQSVAFWCNPISGHATLYWYQQILGQGPKLLIQFQNNGVVDDSQLPKDRFSAERLKGVDSTLKIQPAKLEDSAVYLCASSLELGEVREQYFGPGTRLTVT.